The 14 T cell receptor beta chains given below trace back to one sample, sequenced in a study of OX40 agonist ivuxolimab in advanced cancers. Assay: immunoSEQ multiplex PCR; the TCRdb copy retains only in-frame clones and omits some. The sample consists of approximately 80,000 clones, about 90% of them appearing once. The sample here was CD4+ or CD8+ T cells sorted from blood, taken in a trial of the OX40 agonist ivuxolimab. The receptors here all came from an adult with an advanced solid tumor such as melanoma, head and neck, liver or kidney cancer.

The gene calls are TRBV6-5 and TRBJ2-3, with D hard to call. Germline-derived CDR1 and CDR2 are MNHEY and SVGAGI. The V end was cut by 0 bases, the J end by 0 bases, with 10 bases between. The CDR3 runs 16 residues. The CDR3 region is CASSYSHSLSTDTQYF. CDR3 DNA: TGTGCCAGCAGTTACTCGCATAGTCTCAGCACAGATACGCAGTATTTT.

The chain uses TRBV5-1 and TRBJ2-3; 13 bases match TRBD2. The CDR3 totals 16 residues. Germline assignment: CDR1 SGHRS and CDR2 YFSETQ. V lost 4 bases, J lost 6 bases, and 8 bases stayed unmatched. CDR3 nucleotide sequence: TGCGCCAGCAGCCACGGGACTAGCGGGAACTGGGATACGCAGTATTTT. It codes for CASSHGTSGNWDTQYF.

This chain joins TRBV29-1 and TRBJ2-3, with a possible D match to TRBD2 (5 bases). The V gene's germline CDR1 is SQVTM and CDR2 ANQGSEA. V was clipped by 3 bases and J by 4 bases, with 14 bases between them. The CDR3 contains 14 residues. The CDR3 reads CSVDRGPSADTQYF. CDR3 bases: TGCAGCGTTGACCGAGGGCCCTCCGCAGATACGCAGTATTTT.

This clone was detected once. CDR3 DNA sequence: TGTGCCAGCAGCGCGGACAGGGGATCGAACACTGAAGCTTTCTTT. Translation gives CASSADRGSNTEAFF. J is TRBJ1-1 and V is TRBV7-9, with 9 nucleotides matching TRBD1. The CDR3 runs 15 residues. Trimming took 5 bases from V and 1 from J; bases not matched to a gene: 5. Germline V gene sequence: CDR1 SEHNR, CDR2 FQNEAQ (reference sequence). Using reference TRBV7-9 and TRBJ1-1 for the parts outside the CDR3, the full variable domain is DTGVSQNPRHKITKRGQNVTFRCDPISEHNRLYWYRQTLGQGPEFLTYFQNEAQLEKSRLLSDRFSAERPKGSFSTLEIQRTEQGDSAMYLCASSADRGSNTEAFFGQGTRLTVV.

The chain is built from TRBV29-1 and TRBJ2-5; no reliable D call. Trimming cost V 7 bases and J 4 bases, with 13 bases left between them. The CDR3 sequence is 12 residues long. Germline V gene sequence: CDR1 SQVTM, CDR2 ANQGSEA. The CDR3, as DNA: TGCAGCGGAGGAGTGGAAGGAGAGACCCAGTACTTC. Its translation: CSGGVEGETQYF.

The J gene is TRBJ1-2, the V gene TRBV11-2; D unresolved. The V gene lost 0 bases and the J gene lost 8 bases, with 10 bases spanning the gap. Germline V gene lookup returns CDR1 SGHAT and CDR2 FQNNGV. The length of the CDR3 is 13 residues. The CDR3 nucleotides are TGTGCCAGCAGCTTAGACAAACAGAGAGGCTACACCTTC. Translation: CASSLDKQRGYTF.

This chain joins TRBV5-1 and TRBJ2-7; TRBD2 matches at 10 bases. Looked up from germline, CDR1 is SGHRS and CDR2 is YFSETQ. The CDR3 covers 16 residues. With 4 bases clipped from V and 6 bases from J, the junction kept 13 bases outside the gene matches. CDR3 protein: CASSPGWQRGGLEQYF. CDR3 DNA: TGCGCCAGCAGCCCAGGGTGGCAGCGGGGGGGCCTCGAGCAGTACTTC.

The V call is TRBV5-1, the J call TRBJ2-4, with D unresolved. The V and J ends lost 1 base and 0 bases respectively, with 8 bases between them. Per the germline V gene, CDR1 is SGHRS and CDR2 is YFSETQ. The CDR3 covers 15 residues. The CDR3 spells CASSLSGIAKNIQYF. In DNA form, the CDR3 reads TGCGCCAGCAGCTTGAGTGGAATAGCCAAAAACATTCAGTACTTC.

The chain links TRBV27 to TRBJ1-1; no clear D gene. V shed 3 bases and J shed 1 base, with 6 bases lying between them. Germline values: CDR1 MNHEY, CDR2 SMNVEV (reference sequence). The CDR3 runs to 13 residues. The CDR3 spells CASSFLRNTEAFF. The CDR3 DNA sequence: TGTGCCAGCAGTTTTCTGAGGAACACTGAAGCTTTCTTT.

The genes are TRBV4-1 and TRBJ1-5; D may be TRBD1 (6 bases). CDR1 is MGHRA, CDR2 YSYEKL, per germline. The CDR3 totals 15 residues. V was trimmed by 4 bases and J by 4 bases, leaving 14 bases between them. Here the CDR3 reads CASSLGQSANQPQHF. DNA for the CDR3: TGCGCCAGCAGCCTCGGACAGAGCGCTAATCAGCCCCAGCATTTT.

The genes are TRBV6-5 and TRBJ1-2, with D possibly being TRBD1 (5 bases). The CDR3 sequence is 16 residues long. Germline CDR1 is MNHEY and CDR2 is SVGAGI. The germline V and J ends were trimmed by 4 bases and 5 bases, with 20 bases remaining between them. DNA for the CDR3: TGTGCCAGCAGTTTATGGGGGAGCCGTAATAGGTATGGCTACACCTTC. It yields the protein CASSLWGSRNRYGYTF.

The chain couples TRBV5-4 to TRBJ1-2, with a weak D call TRBD1 (6 bases). Trimming removed 4 bases at V and 3 bases at J, with 16 bases between. The CDR3 is 15 residues long. Germline CDR1 and CDR2: SGHNT and YYREEE (reference sequence). CDR3 loop: CASSRVLGADYGYTF. The CDR3 region has the DNA TGTGCCAGCAGCCGGGTTTTGGGGGCCGACTATGGCTACACCTTC.

The chain links TRBV9 to TRBJ2-5; 7 bases map to TRBD2. Germline CDR1 reads SGDLS; CDR2 reads YYNGEE. V lost 1 base, J lost 5 bases, and 11 bases stayed unmatched. There are 16 residues in the CDR3. As DNA, the CDR3 is TGTGCCAGCAGCGTAACGGGAGCCAGCGGGGAGGAGACCCAGTACTTC. Translating it yields CASSVTGASGEETQYF.

The chain links TRBV5-1 to TRBJ2-1, with 13 bases fitting TRBD2. CDR1 SGHRS and CDR2 YFSETQ come from the germline V gene. This CDR3 spans 16 amino acids. V trimming: 0 bases; J trimming: 8 bases; junction bases outside the gene matches: 5. The chain's CDR3 is CASSLGLAGGQHEQFF. In nucleotides, the CDR3 is TGCGCCAGCAGCTTGGGACTAGCGGGGGGCCAGCATGAGCAGTTCTTC.